The source of this TCR beta chain is a study of shared clonotypes between healthy human individuals. With respect to this clone: Antigen specificity is unknown.

Whole-study results and caveats: It was the non-shared clonotypes that had lower generation probabilities than clonotypes shared by all four donors. Estimated clonotype richness was generally higher in naive than memory subsets.

Only in-frame clones appear in the TCRdb table, and some are missing; sequencing was by immunoSEQ multiplex PCR. The table lists over a million clones, roughly 80% of them singletons. V was clipped by 3 bases and J by 3 bases; unmatched bases: 8. CDR1 and CDR2 from the germline V gene are KGHSH and LQKENI. The CDR3 loop spans 15 amino acids. The V call is TRBV18, the J call TRBJ2-7; 7 bases align to TRBD1. The sample consisted of memory CD4+ T cells sorted from blood. The subset denotes: CD45RA-negative fraction. This TCR was recovered from a man aged 18 to 35 in good health. The CDR3 reads CASSPWTGTNYEQYF. In DNA, the CDR3 is TGTGCCAGCTCACCGTGGACAGGCACTAACTACGAGCAGTACTTC.